Included here is one TCR beta chain sequence, with context. What it binds is not known. This sample is part of a study of Ad26.COV2.S vaccination and SARS-CoV-2 variants. Study overall: Of the COV1001 trial arms, the Ad26.COV2.S arm included the donor. Once, or twice with 56 days between doses, Ad26.COV2.S was given intramuscularly.

Treatment of the sample: around 19 received Ad26.COV2.S at low or high dose, single or two shots; roughly five received placebo; per-sample allocation not given. At day 63 after the first vaccine or placebo injection, samples were drawn. Libraries were prepared by immunoSEQ multiplex PCR; TCRdb keeps only in-frame clonotypes and omits some of them. The sample shows around 320,000 clones, roughly 84% of them seen only once. The study's findings and limits: For non-spike TCRs, breadth in vaccine recipients resembled that in placebo recipients. Analytic work on TCR breadth and depth might have understated the full extent of total T cell responses.

V shed 0 bases and J shed 11 bases, with 20 bases lying between them. Germline lookup yields CDR1 MGHRA and CDR2 YSYEKL. The CDR3 has 16 amino acids. This sequence was found in a person between 18 and 60 years old who received the Ad26.COV2.S COVID-19 vaccine or a placebo. This specimen consisted of peripheral blood, obtained in a trial of Ad26.COV2.S vaccine versus placebo. This chain connects TRBV4-1 to TRBJ1-5; a possible D gene is TRBD1 (5 bases). The CDR3 loop is CASSQDFTATGGAQHF. In DNA, the CDR3 is TGCGCCAGCAGCCAAGATTTTACAGCCACCGGGGGAGCCCAGCATTTT.